The 20 T cell receptor beta chains listed next were all sequenced from one sample in a study of identical twins. A single record per CDR3 protein comes from TCRdb applying MiXCR to the 5' RACE reads. The sample shows roughly 540,000 distinct CDR3 sequences, 20% to 25% of them seen only once. These data also formed part of another study, on T cells expressing NK-cell markers.

Source material: CD4+ T cells sorted from blood. The receptors come from a woman younger than 30 in good health.

The table lists this clonotype with a few counts. The V and J genes are TRBV12-3 or TRBV12-4 and TRBJ1-5; a possible D gene is TRBD1 (6 bases). This CDR3 contains 15 residues. The V end lost 5 bases, the J end lost 0 bases, and 11 bases lay between the germline ends. CDR3 nucleotides: TGTGCCAGCAGTCTAACGACAGGTAGCAATCAGCCCCAGCATTTT. Amino acid sequence: CASSLTTGSNQPQHF.

V usage is TRBV10-3 and J usage is TRBJ2-7; 10 bases map to TRBD2. Germline V gives CDR1 ENHRY, CDR2 SYGVKD. The CDR3 consists of 15 residues. V was clipped by 2 bases and J by 5 bases; unmatched bases: 6. CDR3 amino acids: CAISEITSGIDEQYF. The CDR3 bases are TGTGCCATCAGTGAGATCACTAGCGGGATCGACGAGCAGTACTTC.

The rearrangement joins TRBV20-1 to TRBJ2-1; D remains ambiguous. CDR3 length equals 16 residues. Germline CDR1 and CDR2: DFQATT and SNEGSKA (reference sequence). The V end was cut by 3 bases, the J end by 1 base, with 16 bases between. CDR3 protein: CSARHSRAASYNEQFF. CDR3 sequence (DNA): TGCAGTGCTAGGCACAGTAGGGCGGCATCCTACAATGAGCAGTTCTTC.

This clonotype was seen a few times. This chain uses TRBV6-5 with TRBJ2-1; D is uncertain. The CDR3 contains 15 residues. Per germline, CDR1 MNHEY and CDR2 SVGAGI. With 0 bases removed from V and 8 bases from J, the gap between germline ends came to 14 bases. CDR3 region: CASSYSSGRFYEQFF. The CDR3 DNA sequence: TGTGCCAGCAGTTACTCGTCAGGCCGGTTTTATGAGCAGTTCTTC.

This clonotype was counted only a few times. The chain combines TRBV20-1 with TRBJ2-1; possible D gene TRBD2, 6 bases. Germline CDR1 and CDR2: DFQATT and SNEGSKA (reference sequence). The CDR3 loop spans 14 amino acids. V was clipped by 2 bases and J by 4 bases, with 12 bases between them. CDR3 bases: TGCAGTGCTAGATCCGGGAGTAATTACAATGAGCAGTTCTTC. It is translated as CSARSGSNYNEQFF.

This chain joins TRBV20-1 and TRBJ1-3; TRBD1 matches 9 bases. The germline V gene encodes CDR1 DFQATT and CDR2 SNEGSKA (reference sequence). The CDR3 is 16 residues long. J lost 5 bases, V lost 0 bases, and 8 bases had no gene match. CDR3 sequence: CSARDRDRAFRNTIYF. In DNA form, the CDR3 reads TGCAGTGCTAGAGATCGGGACAGGGCATTCCGAAACACCATATATTTT.

At least ten counts were recorded for this clonotype. The chain combines TRBV12-3 or TRBV12-4 with TRBJ2-5, with D perhaps TRBD1 or TRBD2 (6 bases each). The CDR3 totals 14 residues. Trimming took 7 bases from V and 3 from J, leaving 15 bases between them. The CDR3 is CASTSGDIKETQYF. Written as DNA, the CDR3 is TGTGCCAGCACCTCGGGGGACATAAAAGAGACCCAGTACTTC.

The chain combines TRBV4-2 with TRBJ2-3; tentative D call: TRBD2 (5 bases). Trimming stripped 0 bases from V and 2 bases from J, with 9 bases between. The CDR3 is 15 amino acids. Germline values: CDR1 LGHNA, CDR2 YNFKEQ. CDR3 protein: CASSQDYGDTDTQYF. The DNA for the CDR3 is TGTGCCAGCAGCCAAGATTACGGGGACACAGATACGCAGTATTTT.

This chain links TRBV10-3 with TRBJ2-3; 10 nucleotides agree with TRBD2. V lost 4 bases to trimming and J lost 4 bases; unmatched junction nucleotides: 20. In germline, CDR1 is ENHRY, CDR2 SYGVKD. The CDR3 sequence is 20 residues long. This chain's CDR3 is CAISAAYGSNSGRSADTQYF. DNA for the CDR3: TGTGCCATCAGTGCAGCGTATGGAAGTAATAGCGGGAGGTCAGCAGATACGCAGTATTTT.

The chain recombines TRBV6-5 with TRBJ2-1; D is unresolved. CDR3 size: 14 residues. V dropped 3 bases and J dropped 8 bases, with 14 bases sitting between them. Germline-derived CDR1 and CDR2 are MNHEY and SVGAGI. The CDR3 region is CASSYMSRRDEQFF. The CDR3, as DNA: TGTGCCAGCAGTTATATGTCCCGGCGCGATGAGCAGTTCTTC.

This clonotype was counted a single time. The chain links TRBV20-1 to TRBJ2-4, with D possibly matching TRBD1 (5 bases). CDR1 and CDR2 from the germline V gene are DFQATT and SNEGSKA (reference sequence). CDR3 size: 17 residues. V was shortened by 0 bases and J by 0 bases, with 15 bases between the two germline ends. CDR3 region: CSARDTLDKLAKNIQYF. The CDR3 bases are TGCAGTGCTAGAGACACGCTGGACAAACTAGCCAAAAACATTCAGTACTTC.

The genes are TRBV29-1 and TRBJ2-5; D unclear. The V gene's germline CDR1 is SQVTM and CDR2 ANQGSEA. Trimming shortened V by 8 bases and J by 4 bases, and 11 bases separated the two germline ends. CDR3 size: 11 residues. CDR3 sequence: CSSLGLETQYF. CDR3 coding DNA: TGCAGCTCCTTGGGTCTAGAGACCCAGTACTTC.

V usage is TRBV12-3 or TRBV12-4 and J usage is TRBJ2-7; a possible D gene is TRBD1 (7 bases). The CDR3 loop spans 15 amino acids. Between the trimmed V and J ends, which lost 6 bases and 6 bases, there was a span of 21 bases. The CDR3 coding sequence is TGTGCCAGCAGCCCCGGAGACAGGGTCGGGGGCGAGCAGTACTTC. This translates into CASSPGDRVGGEQYF.

Only a few counts were recorded for this clonotype. CDR3 sequence (DNA): TGTGCCAGCTCATCGACAGGGGCCGGGGCCAACGTCCTGACTTTC. Residues: CASSSTGAGANVLTF. The J gene is TRBJ2-6, the V gene TRBV18; 8 nucleotides align to TRBD1. The CDR3 is 15 amino acids. The V gene's germline CDR1 is KGHSH and CDR2 LQKENI. V gave up 5 bases and J gave up 4 bases; unmatched junction bases: 4. The whole variable domain, remainder taken from reference TRBV18 and TRBJ2-6, is NAGVMQNPRHLVRRRGQEARLRCSPMKGHSHVYWYRQLPEEGLKFMVYLQKENIIDESGMPKERFSAEFPKEGPSILRIQQVVRGDSAAYFCASSSTGAGANVLTFGAGSRLTVL.

Ten or more counts support this clonotype. The J gene is TRBJ1-2, the V gene TRBV7-8; TRBD1 might be the D (6 bases). This CDR3 is built from 15 residues. In germline, CDR1 is SGHVS, CDR2 FQNEAQ. V was trimmed by 5 bases and J by 2 bases, leaving 15 bases between them. The CDR3 sequence: CASSPGQSLNYGYTF. Written as DNA, the CDR3 is TGTGCCAGCAGCCCCGGACAGAGCTTAAACTATGGCTACACCTTC.

By share, this clonotype counts as medium-sized. The chain has TRBV12-3 or TRBV12-4 and TRBJ1-1; no firm D call. CDR3 size: 15 residues. The V end lost 3 bases, the J end lost 0 bases, and 11 bases lay between the germline ends. This CDR3 is CASSFRREMNTEAFF. Here the CDR3 DNA reads TGTGCCAGCAGTTTTAGGAGGGAAATGAACACTGAAGCTTTCTTT.

This clonotype has just a few counts. The chain combines TRBV20-1 with TRBJ2-1, with 9 bases aligning to TRBD2. J lost 11 bases, V lost 7 bases, and 6 bases had no gene match. The CDR3 runs 11 residues. Germline CDR1 is DFQATT and CDR2 is SNEGSKA (reference sequence). The CDR3 DNA sequence: TGCAGTGGCGGGGGGGCCAGTCAGCAGTTCTTC. This codes for CSGGGASQQFF.

V gene TRBV12-3 or TRBV12-4 combines with J gene TRBJ2-7; 9 nucleotides line up with TRBD1. The V gene end was trimmed by 6 bases and the J gene end by 4 bases; junction bases not matched to a gene: 7. This CDR3 is 14 amino acids long. The CDR3 protein is CASSAQGAGYEQYF. The CDR3 nucleotides are TGTGCCAGCAGCGCACAGGGGGCAGGGTACGAGCAGTACTTC.

This clonotype was counted only a few times. The gene calls are TRBV4-1 and TRBJ2-4, with 9 bases fitting TRBD2. J was trimmed by 0 bases and V by 4 bases; bases with no gene match: 13. Per germline, CDR1 MGHRA and CDR2 YSYEKL. The CDR3 covers 19 residues. The CDR3 spells CASSLPPAGGPLAKNIQYF. Here the CDR3 DNA reads TGCGCCAGCAGCCTCCCTCCAGCGGGAGGACCACTAGCCAAAAACATTCAGTACTTC.

V usage is TRBV6-1 and J usage is TRBJ2-7; D tentatively fits TRBD1 or TRBD2 (5 bases each). In germline, CDR1 is MNHNS, CDR2 SASEGT. The ends were cut back, 6 bases at V and 0 bases at J, with 12 bases in the middle. This CDR3 is 14 amino acids long. The CDR3 loop is CASRLWGTSYEQYF. CDR3 DNA sequence: TGTGCCAGCAGATTGTGGGGGACCTCCTACGAGCAGTACTTC.